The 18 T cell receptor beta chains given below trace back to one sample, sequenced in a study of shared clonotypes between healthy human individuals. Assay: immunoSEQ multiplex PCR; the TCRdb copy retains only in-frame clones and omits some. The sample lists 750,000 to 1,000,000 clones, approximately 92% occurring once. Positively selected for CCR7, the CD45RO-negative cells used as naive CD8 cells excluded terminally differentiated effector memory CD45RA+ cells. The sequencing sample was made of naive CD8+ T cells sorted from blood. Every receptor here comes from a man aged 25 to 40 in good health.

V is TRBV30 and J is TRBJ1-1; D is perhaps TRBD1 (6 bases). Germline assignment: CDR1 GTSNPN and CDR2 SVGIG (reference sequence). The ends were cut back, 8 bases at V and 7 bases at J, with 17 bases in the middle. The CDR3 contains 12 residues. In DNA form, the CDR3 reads TGTGCCCTGGATTCTGGGACAAGTGAAGCTTTCTTT. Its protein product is CALDSGTSEAFF.

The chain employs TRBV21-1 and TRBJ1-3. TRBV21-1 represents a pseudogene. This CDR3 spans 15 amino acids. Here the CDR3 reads CASSNVANSGNTIYF. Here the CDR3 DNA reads TGTGCCAGCAGCAACGTGGCGAACTCTGGAAACACCATATATTTT.

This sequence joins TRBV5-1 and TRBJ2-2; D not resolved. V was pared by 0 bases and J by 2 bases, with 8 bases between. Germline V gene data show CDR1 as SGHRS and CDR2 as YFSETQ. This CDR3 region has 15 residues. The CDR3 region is CASSLGQTNTGELFF. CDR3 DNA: TGCGCCAGCAGCTTGGGCCAGACTAACACCGGGGAGCTGTTTTTT.

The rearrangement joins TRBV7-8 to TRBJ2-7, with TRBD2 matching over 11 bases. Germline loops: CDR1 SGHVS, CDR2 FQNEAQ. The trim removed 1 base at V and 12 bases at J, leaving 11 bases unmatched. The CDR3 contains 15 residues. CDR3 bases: TGTGCCAGCAGCTTAGTAGCGCTAGCGGGAGGCCCCTCGTACTTC. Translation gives CASSLVALAGGPSYF.

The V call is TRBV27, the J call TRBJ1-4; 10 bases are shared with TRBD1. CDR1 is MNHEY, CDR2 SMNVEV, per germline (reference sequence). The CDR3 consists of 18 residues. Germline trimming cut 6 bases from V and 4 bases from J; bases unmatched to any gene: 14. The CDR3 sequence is CASRHHLGQGPFNEKLFF. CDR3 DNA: TGTGCCAGCAGACATCATCTGGGACAGGGGCCTTTTAATGAAAAACTGTTTTTT.

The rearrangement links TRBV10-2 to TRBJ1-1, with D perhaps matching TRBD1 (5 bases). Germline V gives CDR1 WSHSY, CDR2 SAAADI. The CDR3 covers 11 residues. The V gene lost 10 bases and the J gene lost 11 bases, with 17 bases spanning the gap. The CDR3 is CATREGIQAFF. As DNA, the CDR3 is TGCGCCACCAGGGAGGGGATTCAGGCTTTCTTT.

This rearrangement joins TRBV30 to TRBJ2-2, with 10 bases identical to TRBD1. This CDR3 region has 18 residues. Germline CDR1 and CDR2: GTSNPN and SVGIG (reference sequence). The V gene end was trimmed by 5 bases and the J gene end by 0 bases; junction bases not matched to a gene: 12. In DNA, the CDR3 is TGTGCCTGGTACCGGGACAGGGGCCCAAAAGCGAACACCGGGGAGCTGTTTTTT. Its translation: CAWYRDRGPKANTGELFF.

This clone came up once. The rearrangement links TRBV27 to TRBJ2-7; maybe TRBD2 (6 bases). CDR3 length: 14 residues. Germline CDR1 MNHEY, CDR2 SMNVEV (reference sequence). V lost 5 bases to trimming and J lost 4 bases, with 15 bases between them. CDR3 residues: CASSESGLGYEQYF. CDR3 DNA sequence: TGTGCCAGCAGTGAGAGCGGGCTAGGGTACGAGCAGTACTTC.

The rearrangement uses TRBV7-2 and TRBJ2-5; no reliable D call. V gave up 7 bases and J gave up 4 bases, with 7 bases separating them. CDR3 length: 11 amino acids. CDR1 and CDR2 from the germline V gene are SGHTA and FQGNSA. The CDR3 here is CASTEVETQYF. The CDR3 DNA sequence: TGTGCCAGCACCGAAGTAGAGACCCAGTACTTC.

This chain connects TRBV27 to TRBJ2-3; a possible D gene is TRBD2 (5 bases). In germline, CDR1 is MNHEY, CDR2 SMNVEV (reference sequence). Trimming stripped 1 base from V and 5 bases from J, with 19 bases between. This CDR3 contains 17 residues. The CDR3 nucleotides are TGTGCCAGCAGTTTATTGGCTAGCTGGATTGGTGGAGATACGCAGTATTTT. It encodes CASSLLASWIGGDTQYF.

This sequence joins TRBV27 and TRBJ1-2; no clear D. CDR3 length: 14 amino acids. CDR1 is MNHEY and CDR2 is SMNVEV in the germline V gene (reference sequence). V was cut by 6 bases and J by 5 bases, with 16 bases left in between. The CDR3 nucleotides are TGTGCCAGCAGCCCTTCCGCAGGTGGTTATGGCTACACCTTC. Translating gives CASSPSAGGYGYTF.

The DNA for the CDR3 is TGTGCCAGCAGCCCCGGGACTAGGGGTTACGAGCAGTACTTC. This encodes CASSPGTRGYEQYF. The rearrangement joins TRBV6-1 to TRBJ2-7, with 8 bases that match TRBD2. Germline CDR1 MNHNS, CDR2 SASEGT. Trimming at V came to 6 bases and at J to 4 bases, leaving 8 bases not matched to a gene. This CDR3 is built from 14 residues.

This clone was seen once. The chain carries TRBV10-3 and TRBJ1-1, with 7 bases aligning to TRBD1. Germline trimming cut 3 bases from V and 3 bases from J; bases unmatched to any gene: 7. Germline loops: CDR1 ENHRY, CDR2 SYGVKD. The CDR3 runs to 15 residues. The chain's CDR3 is CAISDRGFLDTEAFF. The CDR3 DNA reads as TGTGCCATCAGTGACAGGGGGTTTTTGGACACTGAAGCTTTCTTT.

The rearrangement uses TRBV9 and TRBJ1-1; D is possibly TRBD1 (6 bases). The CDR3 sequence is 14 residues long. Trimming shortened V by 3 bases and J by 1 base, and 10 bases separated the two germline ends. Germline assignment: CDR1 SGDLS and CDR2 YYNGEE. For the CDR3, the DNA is TGTGCCAGCAGCGGGTGGGGGGCGAACACTGAAGCTTTCTTT. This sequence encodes CASSGWGANTEAFF.

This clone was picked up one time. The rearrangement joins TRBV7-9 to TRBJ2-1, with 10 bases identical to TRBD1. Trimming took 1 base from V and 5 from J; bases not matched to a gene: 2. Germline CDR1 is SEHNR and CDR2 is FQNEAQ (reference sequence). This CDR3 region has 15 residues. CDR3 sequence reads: CASSLGQGADNEQFF. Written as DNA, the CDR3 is TGTGCCAGCAGCTTAGGACAGGGGGCGGACAATGAGCAGTTCTTC.

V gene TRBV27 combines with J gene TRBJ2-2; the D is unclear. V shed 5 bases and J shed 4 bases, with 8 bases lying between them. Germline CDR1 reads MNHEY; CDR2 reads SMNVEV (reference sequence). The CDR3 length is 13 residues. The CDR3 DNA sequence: TGTGCCAGCAGTACGGTTGGCACCGGGGAGCTGTTTTTT. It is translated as CASSTVGTGELFF.

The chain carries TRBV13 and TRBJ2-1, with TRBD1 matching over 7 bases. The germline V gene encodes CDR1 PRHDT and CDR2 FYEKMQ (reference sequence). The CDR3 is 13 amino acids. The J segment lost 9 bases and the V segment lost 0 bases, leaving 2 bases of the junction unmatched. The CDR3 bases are TGTGCCAGCAGCTTAGGCGACAGGGCTGAGCAGTTCTTC. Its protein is CASSLGDRAEQFF.

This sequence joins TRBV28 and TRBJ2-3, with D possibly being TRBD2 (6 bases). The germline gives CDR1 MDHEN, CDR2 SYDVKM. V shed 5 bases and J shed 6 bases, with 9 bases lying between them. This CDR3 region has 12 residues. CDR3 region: CASSIRGDTQYF. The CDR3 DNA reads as TGTGCCAGCAGTATCCGGGGGGATACGCAGTATTTT.